This is a list of T cell receptor beta chains from one sample in a study of cytomegalovirus exposure and HLA in healthy donors. TCRdb's copy holds only in-frame clones and misses some; the assay was immunoSEQ multiplex PCR. The sample consists of 97,000 or so clones, approximately 77% of them appearing once. The sequencing sample was made of PBMCs. The receptors shown here come from a male donor in good health and CMV-seropositive. The CDR3 runs from the conserved cysteine through the conserved F or W. D genes are given only for firm matches. Clone size is given for some rows only: seen once, a few or many times, or a class if the clone is expanded.

D gene	V gene	J gene	clone size	CDR3 DNA	CDR3 protein
-	TRBV4-2	TRBJ2-7	once	TGTGCCAGCAGCCCGCTAGTGGACTACGAGCAGTACTTC	CASSPLVDYEQYF
-	TRBV6-1	TRBJ2-1	-	TGTGCCAGCACTAGACTTTTAGATGAGCAGTTCTTC	CASTRLLDEQFF
-	TRBV28	TRBJ2-5	-	TGTGCCACGGCAGGGGGGCCTACGAGGGAGCAGTACTTC	CATAGGPTREQYF
TRBD1	TRBV9	TRBJ2-7	once	TGTGCCAGCAGCGTGAGGATTATGGGGCAGGGGGCCTACGAGCAGTACTTC	CASSVRIMGQGAYEQYF
TRBD2	TRBV4-2	TRBJ2-2	few	TGTGCCAGCAGCCAAGGGGTTAGCGGGAGCTTGGACACCGGGGAGCTGTTTTTT	CASSQGVSGSLDTGELFF
TRBD2	TRBV5-4	TRBJ2-1	-	TGTGCCAGCAGCTTGAAGGGACTAGCTAACAATGAGCAGTTCTTC	CASSLKGLANNEQFF
TRBD1	TRBV30	TRBJ1-5	-	TGTGCCTGGAGTGGGCGATATCCCGGGACAGGGTATGGGGTGGATCAGCCCCAGCATTTT	CAWSGRYPGTGYGVDQPQHF
TRBD2	TRBV5-8	TRBJ2-3	-	TGTGCCAGCAGCTTGGCCGGGACTAGCGGGAGCACAGATACGCAGTATTTT	CASSLAGTSGSTDTQYF
-	TRBV5-1	TRBJ1-1	-	TGCGCCAGCAGCTTGGGACAGGTGAACACTGAAGCTTTCTTT	CASSLGQVNTEAFF
TRBD2	TRBV28	TRBJ2-7	-	TGTGCCAGCACGAGCGGGGGAAGATACGAGCAGTACTTC	CASTSGGRYEQYF
-	TRBV4-1	TRBJ1-1	-	TGCGCCAGCAGAGGCCCCGGGGACACTGAAGCTTTCTTT	CASRGPGDTEAFF
TRBD1	TRBV2	TRBJ1-5	-	TGTGCCAGCAGTGCTGGACAGGGGAGCCAGCCCCAGCATTTT	CASSAGQGSQPQHF
-	TRBV19	TRBJ2-1	-	TGTGCCAGTAGTGTTACAGATTACAATGAGCAGTTCTTC	CASSVTDYNEQFF
-	TRBV6-1	TRBJ2-7	-	TGTGCCAGCACCCCTCTCTTTGGAGCCTACGAGCAGTACTTC	CASTPLFGAYEQYF
-	TRBV5-8	TRBJ2-6	-	TGTGCCAGCAGCTATACAGGGTACGGGGCCAACGTCCTGACTTTC	CASSYTGYGANVLTF
-	TRBV7-9	TRBJ1-1	-	TGTGCCAGCAGCATAACGGGGAACACTGAAGCTTTCTTT	CASSITGNTEAFF
TRBD1	TRBV28	TRBJ1-6	-	TGTGCCAGCAGTTTAAGAGGGGGCGCGGAACTCTATAATTCACCCCTCCACTTT	CASSLRGGAELYNSPLHF
TRBD1	TRBV7-8	TRBJ2-7	-	TGTGCCAGCAGCAAAGAGACAGGGTACTACGAGCAGTACTTC	CASSKETGYYEQYF
TRBD1	TRBV7-2	TRBJ2-1	-	TGTGCCAGCAGCTTAGCAAGGGGGCTCAGCTCCTACAATGAGCAGTTCTTC	CASSLARGLSSYNEQFF
TRBD2	TRBV7-2	TRBJ2-5	-	TGTGCCAGCAGCACAATGCTAGCGGGCAAGAGGACCCAGTACTTC	CASSTMLAGKRTQYF
TRBD1	TRBV28	TRBJ2-7	few	TGTGCCAGCAGCCTCGGGACAGGGAACTCCTACGAGCAGTACTTC	CASSLGTGNSYEQYF
-	TRBV7-2	TRBJ1-2	-	TGTGCCAGCAGCTTAGTGGACAAATCCTATGGCTACACCTTC	CASSLVDKSYGYTF
-	TRBV9	TRBJ1-2	-	TGTGCCAGCAGCGGAGCAGGGGTTAACTATGGCTACACCTTC	CASSGAGVNYGYTF
TRBD2	TRBV5-1	TRBJ2-1	-	TGCGCCAGCAGCTTGATAGCGGGTATTTACAATGAGCAGTTCTTC	CASSLIAGIYNEQFF
TRBD1	TRBV4-2	TRBJ2-2	-	TGTGCCAGCAGCCACGGACAGGGGGCGGGAACCGGGGAGCTGTTTTTT	CASSHGQGAGTGELFF
-	TRBV5-1	TRBJ2-1	few	TGCGCCAGCAGCCAAAGTAGAGGTGGTAGCGTGGACAATGAGCAGTTCTTC	CASSQSRGGSVDNEQFF
-	TRBV6-1	TRBJ1-1	once	TGTGCCAGCCAGTGGCCGAACACTGAAGCTTTCTTT	CASQWPNTEAFF
-	TRBV19	TRBJ2-7	-	TGTGCCAGTAGTACCCAGACAGGCTCCTACGAGCAGTACTTC	CASSTQTGSYEQYF
TRBD1	TRBV4-1	TRBJ2-2	once	TGCGCCAGCAGCCAGACAGGGAAGGGCCCCAACACCGGGGAGCTGTTTTTT	CASSQTGKGPNTGELFF
-	TRBV7-6	TRBJ2-7	-	TGTGCCAGCAGCGGTAGCGGACGCTCCTACGAGCAGTACTTC	CASSGSGRSYEQYF
TRBD2	TRBV19	TRBJ2-3	once	TGTGCCAGTAGTAAAGCTAGCGGGAGGGCAGATACGCAGTATTTT	CASSKASGRADTQYF
-	TRBV19	TRBJ2-2	few	TGTGCCAGTAGTTTGGGCCCAGGGGTAGCCGGGGAGCTGTTTTTT	CASSLGPGVAGELFF
TRBD2	TRBV28	TRBJ2-5	-	TGTGCCAGCAGTTCCGCGGGAGGAACTGCGGAGACCCAGTACTTC	CASSSAGGTAETQYF
-	TRBV19	TRBJ1-2	-	TGTGCCAGTAGTTCCACAGGGACCCATGGCTACACCTTC	CASSSTGTHGYTF
TRBD1	TRBV7-8	TRBJ2-5	-	TGTGCCAGCAGCTTTTTCCCCTGGACAGGGGGCAGAGAGACCCAGTACTTC	CASSFFPWTGGRETQYF
TRBD2	TRBV19	TRBJ2-7	-	TGTGCCAGTAGTATAGCGGGGACTAGCGGTAACCACGAGCAGTACTTC	CASSIAGTSGNHEQYF
-	TRBV18	TRBJ1-1	-	TGTGCCAGCTCACCACGACAGCTCCAGAACACTGAAGCTTTCTTT	CASSPRQLQNTEAFF
-	TRBV6-1	TRBJ2-7	-	TGTGCCAGCAGTAGGAGAGGCGAGCAGTACTTC	CASSRRGEQYF
TRBD1	TRBV2	TRBJ2-2	-	TGTGCCAGCAGTTCTCAGGGGGTCGGGGAGCTGTTTTTT	CASSSQGVGELFF
-	TRBV4-2	TRBJ1-5	-	TGTGCCAGCAGCCAAGAAGGCAGGGGCAATCAGCCCCAGCATTTT	CASSQEGRGNQPQHF
-	TRBV7-9	TRBJ1-4	-	TGTGCCAGCAGCTTAGATAGGACAGTGTCACGGGAAAAACTGTTTTTT	CASSLDRTVSREKLFF
TRBD1	TRBV7-9	TRBJ1-2	few	TGTGCCAGCAGCGTACAGGGGGAGTATGGCTACACCTTC	CASSVQGEYGYTF
TRBD1	TRBV13	TRBJ2-3	once	TGTGCCAGCAGTAATAAACCGGGACAGGGCATGGGAGATACGCAGTATTTT	CASSNKPGQGMGDTQYF
-	TRBV5-1	TRBJ2-3	-	TGCGCCAGCAGCTTTGGCCCGGCGGGCGGGACAGATACGCAGTATTTT	CASSFGPAGGTDTQYF
-	TRBV30	TRBJ1-2	-	TGTGCCTGGAGTCCGCTCGGGGGGGTGGGCTACACCTTC	CAWSPLGGVGYTF
TRBD2	TRBV19	TRBJ2-2	-	TGTGCCAGTAGTATGGGACGGAGCGGGAGAGGCGGGGAGCTGTTTTTT	CASSMGRSGRGGELFF
-	TRBV18	TRBJ2-3	-	TGTGCCAGCTCGTCCGCGGCAGATACGCAGTATTTT	CASSSAADTQYF
-	TRBV19	TRBJ2-7	-	TGTGCCAGTAGTCCTCGGTGGTCCTCGACCTACGAGCAGTACTTC	CASSPRWSSTYEQYF
-	TRBV18	TRBJ1-3	-	TGTGCCAGCTCCTCTCAAGCAGGGGTCAGCTCTGGAAACACCATATATTTT	CASSSQAGVSSGNTIYF
TRBD1	TRBV19	TRBJ2-4	-	TGTGCCAGCTCCTCCAGGGGGACCCAAAACAGTCAGTACTTC	CASSSRGTQNSQYF
TRBD1	TRBV27	TRBJ2-1	few	TGTGCCAGCAGTTTTGGTACAGGGGCGGCCAATGAGCAGTTCTTC	CASSFGTGAANEQFF
-	TRBV6-6	TRBJ2-1	few	TGTGCCCTGCGGGACAGTTATTACAATGAGCAGTTCTTC	CALRDSYYNEQFF
TRBD1	TRBV18	TRBJ1-1	-	TGTGCCAGCTCACACCCGGGACAGGGGAACACTGAAGCTTTCTTT	CASSHPGQGNTEAFF
-	TRBV29-1	TRBJ2-3	once	TGCAGCGTGGAGGGTGGACAGGCGGAGGGGTCAGATACGCAGTATTTT	CSVEGGQAEGSDTQYF